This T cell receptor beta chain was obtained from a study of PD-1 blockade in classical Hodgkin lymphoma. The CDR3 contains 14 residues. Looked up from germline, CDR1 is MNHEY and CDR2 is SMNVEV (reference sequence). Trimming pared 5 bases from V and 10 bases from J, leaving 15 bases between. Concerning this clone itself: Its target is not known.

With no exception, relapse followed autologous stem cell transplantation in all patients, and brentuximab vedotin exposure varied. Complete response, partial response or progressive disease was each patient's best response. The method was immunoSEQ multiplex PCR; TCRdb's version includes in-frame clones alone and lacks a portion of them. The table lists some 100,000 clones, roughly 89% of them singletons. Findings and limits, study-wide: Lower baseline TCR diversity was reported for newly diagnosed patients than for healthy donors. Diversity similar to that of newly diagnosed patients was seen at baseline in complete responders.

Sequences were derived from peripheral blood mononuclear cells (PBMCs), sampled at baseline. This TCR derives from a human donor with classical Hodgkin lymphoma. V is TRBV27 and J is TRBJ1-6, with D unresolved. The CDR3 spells CASSRYPTASPLHF. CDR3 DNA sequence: TGTGCCAGCAGTCGGTACCCGACTGCCTCACCCCTCCACTTT.